One sample yielded the 29 T cell receptor beta chains listed below, sequenced in a study of post-analysis software for immune sequencing data. No antigen is known for these receptors. Overall study findings and caveats: Patients carried several TRBV segments more frequently than controls did, and TRBV5-6, TRBV5-1 and TRBV20-1 were among them.

Unique molecular identifiers had been added to the TCR beta cDNA libraries. TCRdb itself ran the PCR reads through MiXCR, one entry per CDR3 protein. The profile shows some 500,000 distinct CDR3 sequences, roughly 45% of them singletons. Sequencing input: blood. The receptors stem from a girl aged 5-17 years with multiple sclerosis.

This clonotype was seen a handful of times. A junction end diverges from the germline sequence, so it may reflect a read error. The J gene is TRBJ2-5, the V gene TRBV20-1; D remains ambiguous. There are 12 residues in the CDR3. Germline loops: CDR1 DFQATT, CDR2 SNEGSKA (reference sequence). The CDR3 loop reads CSARDQIEAQYF. The CDR3 DNA follows: TGCAGTGCTAGAGACCAAATAGAGGCCCAGTACTTC.

This clonotype was recorded a few times. The V gene is TRBV7-2, the J gene TRBJ2-3, with D tentatively TRBD1 or TRBD2 (6 bases each). V lost 1 base and J lost 6, with 11 bases in between. Germline V lookup: CDR1 SGHTA, CDR2 FQGNSA. This CDR3 has 14 amino acids. CDR3 loop: CASSLVGGSDTQYF. The DNA for the CDR3 is TGTGCCAGCAGCTTAGTGGGGGGCTCGGATACGCAGTATTTT.

As concerns this clonotype: A read error may produce the germline difference seen at one junction end. The chain uses TRBV12-3 or TRBV12-4 and TRBJ2-4; 11 nucleotides align to TRBD2. The CDR3 is 13 residues long. The CDR3 DNA is TGTGCTAGCAACCTAGCGGGAGGTCTCATTCAGTACTTC. This encodes CASNLAGGLIQYF.

The V and J genes are TRBV24-1 and TRBJ2-7, with no clear D. The CDR3 has 14 residues. CDR1 and CDR2 from the germline V gene are KGHDR and SFDVKD. Trimming removed 3 bases from V and 1 base from J, with 9 bases in between. For the CDR3, the DNA is TGTGCCACCAGTGATCCGACACATTCCTACGAGCAGTACTTC. As protein: CATSDPTHSYEQYF.

The genes are TRBV28 and TRBJ1-5; 10 bases fit TRBD1. Germline V gives CDR1 MDHEN, CDR2 SYDVKM. CDR3 size: 17 residues. V lost 7 bases, J lost 3 bases, and 12 bases stayed unmatched. The CDR3 spells CASIAGQGGLTNQPQHF. The CDR3 region has the DNA TGTGCCAGCATCGCCGGACAGGGGGGTCTTACCAATCAGCCCCAGCATTTT.

This clonotype has a single count. The rearrangement links TRBV20-1 to TRBJ2-6; TRBD1 or TRBD2 may be the D gene (5 bases each). This CDR3 spans 17 amino acids. V lost 0 bases and J lost 2, with 14 bases in between. Per germline, CDR1 DFQATT and CDR2 SNEGSKA (reference sequence). DNA of the CDR3: TGCAGTGCTAGAGATGACAGAGGGGTAACTGGGGCCAACGTCCTGACTTTC. It is translated as CSARDDRGVTGANVLTF.

This clonotype turned up a few times. This CDR3 is CASSLAPGQNEKLFF. CDR3 coding DNA: TGTGCCAGCAGCTTAGCCCCGGGACAGAATGAAAAACTGTTTTTT. V and J are TRBV7-9 and TRBJ1-4; 7 nucleotides align to TRBD1. Germline assignment: CDR1 SEHNR and CDR2 FQNEAQ (reference sequence). This CDR3 is built from 15 residues. V was clipped by 0 bases and J by 5 bases; unmatched bases: 3.

The chain uses TRBV28 and TRBJ2-1; the D gene could be TRBD1 or TRBD2 (5 bases each). V was pared by 7 bases and J by 5 bases, with 18 bases between. Per the germline V gene, CDR1 is MDHEN and CDR2 is SYDVKM. This CDR3 contains 15 residues. CDR3 amino acids: CASTDGAAVNNEQFF. The CDR3 nucleotides read TGTGCCAGCACCGACGGGGCGGCGGTGAACAATGAGCAGTTCTTC.

This clonotype was seen more than once but under ten times. The chain links TRBV28 to TRBJ2-1; D remains unclear. The CDR3 is 12 residues long. The V gene lost 2 bases and the J gene lost 12 bases, with 11 bases spanning the gap. The germline CDR1 and CDR2 sequences are MDHEN and SYDVKM. In DNA form, the CDR3 reads TGTGCCAGCAGTTTAGATGGACCTCCGCAGTTCTTC. Protein sequence: CASSLDGPPQFF. Based on the CDR3 plus reference TRBV28 and TRBJ2-1, the full variable domain is DVKVTQSSRYLVKRTGEKVFLECVQDMDHENMFWYRQDPGLGLRLIYFSYDVKMKEKGDIPEGYSVSREKKERFSLILESASTNQTSMYLCASSLDGPPQFFGPGTRLTVL.

The chain uses TRBV2 and TRBJ2-3, with D possibly matching TRBD2 (6 bases). The CDR3 has 13 amino acids. With 8 bases removed from V and 7 bases from J, the gap between germline ends came to 16 bases. Germline CDR1 is SNHLY and CDR2 is FYNNEI. CDR3 loop: CASPAGRTNTQYF. The CDR3 DNA reads TGTGCCAGCCCTGCGGGGAGGACTAATACGCAGTATTTT.

The chain links TRBV6-5 to TRBJ2-7; weak D call: TRBD1 (5 bases). In germline, CDR1 is MNHEY, CDR2 SVGAGI. The CDR3 runs to 12 residues. Trimming pared 7 bases from V and 0 bases from J, leaving 7 bases between. CDR3 region: CASTDSSYEQYF. The CDR3 DNA reads as TGTGCCAGCACCGACAGCTCCTACGAGCAGTACTTC.

The genes are TRBV28 and TRBJ2-6; no clear D. The CDR3 extends over 16 amino acids. Germline values: CDR1 MDHEN, CDR2 SYDVKM. Trimming took off 3 bases at V and 0 bases at J, with 9 bases between the two ends. In DNA form, the CDR3 reads TGTGCCAGCAGTTTGGCTGTTAGCTCTGGGGCCAACGTCCTGACTTTC. It is translated as CASSLAVSSGANVLTF.

The V gene is TRBV7-2, the J gene TRBJ2-1, with TRBD2 matching over 7 bases. The CDR3 runs to 15 residues. J was trimmed by 8 bases and V by 2 bases; bases with no gene match: 9. The germline gives CDR1 SGHTA, CDR2 FQGNSA. CDR3 nucleotides: TGTGCCAGCAGCTTATTAGCGGGTTCTACATATGAGCAGTTCTTC. This translates into CASSLLAGSTYEQFF.

This clonotype was seen ten or more times. This chain links TRBV29-1 with TRBJ2-6; a possible D gene is TRBD1 (6 bases). Germline V CDR1 and CDR2: SQVTM, ANQGSEA. The CDR3 is 14 amino acids. Trimming removed 4 bases from V and 2 bases from J, with 9 bases in between. CDR3 region: CSVAKGAGANVLTF. The CDR3 coding sequence is TGCAGCGTTGCGAAGGGGGCTGGGGCCAACGTCCTGACTTTC.

The J gene is TRBJ2-3, the V gene TRBV7-3; the match to TRBD1 covers 8 bases. With 4 bases clipped from V and 3 bases from J, the junction kept 6 bases outside the gene matches. The CDR3 runs 15 residues. CDR1 SGHTA and CDR2 FQGTGA come from the germline V gene. This chain's CDR3 is CASSSGTGRTDTQYF. The DNA for the CDR3 is TGTGCCAGCAGCTCAGGGACAGGCCGAACAGATACGCAGTATTTT.

CDR3 region: CASREENIQYF. In DNA, the CDR3 is TGTGCCAGCAGAGAAGAAAACATTCAGTACTTC. This chain connects TRBV28 to TRBJ2-4; D unclear. V gave up 6 bases and J gave up 5 bases, with 5 bases separating them. This CDR3 is 11 amino acids long. Germline V CDR1 and CDR2: MDHEN, SYDVKM.

This clonotype was seen many times. V and J are TRBV12-3 or TRBV12-4 and TRBJ1-2; D is uncertain. CDR3 length: 12 amino acids. Trimming removed 5 bases from V and 4 bases from J, with 8 bases in between. CDR3 DNA: TGTGCCAGCAGTGAGACGCCCTATGGCTACACCTTC. It specifies CASSETPYGYTF.

This sequence joins TRBV29-1 and TRBJ2-5; 11 bases align to TRBD2. The J call could be wrong; TRBJ2-7 is a better fit for the DNA end. Germline V gene data show CDR1 as SQVTM and CDR2 as ANQGSEA. CDR3 length: 14 residues. CDR3 bases: TGCAGCGCCCTGGGACTAGCGGAAAGTTACGAGCAGTACTTC. This translates into CSALGLAESYEQYF.

A few counts support this clonotype. The chain employs TRBV6-6 and TRBJ2-3; D is ambiguous. CDR1 is MNHNY, CDR2 SVGAGI, per germline (reference sequence). The V and J ends lost 0 bases and 5 bases respectively, with 9 bases between them. This CDR3 region has 14 residues. This CDR3 reads CASSYSILGDTQYF. CDR3 coding DNA: TGTGCCAGCAGTTACTCAATCCTAGGAGATACGCAGTATTTT.

This sequence joins TRBV4-1 and TRBJ1-1; D ambiguous. The CDR3 extends over 14 amino acids. The germline V gene encodes CDR1 MGHRA and CDR2 YSYEKL. The V end lost 1 base, the J end lost 3 bases, and 9 bases lay between the germline ends. CDR3 residues: CASSQVGKDTEAFF. CDR3 DNA sequence: TGCGCCAGCAGCCAAGTGGGGAAGGACACTGAAGCTTTCTTT.

This clonotype was seen more than once but under ten times. This chain joins TRBV20-1 and TRBJ1-2; no clear D gene. CDR3 length equals 13 residues. Germline assignment: CDR1 DFQATT and CDR2 SNEGSKA (reference sequence). V was clipped by 4 bases and J by 7 bases, with 16 bases between them. CDR3: CSANFGKDSGYTF. The CDR3 nucleotides read TGCAGTGCTAATTTCGGGAAAGATAGTGGCTACACCTTC.

This clonotype has more than one count but fewer than ten. The chain joins TRBV6-6 to TRBJ2-7, with 8 bases lining up with TRBD1. The junction had 5 bases not matched to a gene; V was cut back by 6 bases and J by 4 bases. CDR1 MNHNY and CDR2 SVGAGI come from the germline V gene (reference sequence). The CDR3 extends over 13 amino acids. The CDR3 sequence is CASSLNRGYEQYF. DNA of the CDR3: TGTGCCAGCAGCCTAAACAGGGGGTACGAGCAGTACTTC.

V usage is TRBV4-1 and J usage is TRBJ2-5, with D tentatively TRBD2 (6 bases). Trimming shortened V by 5 bases and J by 5 bases, and 21 bases separated the two germline ends. Germline loops: CDR1 MGHRA, CDR2 YSYEKL. There are 16 residues in the CDR3. CDR3 coding DNA: TGCGCCAGCAGCTGGGCGGAGGGCCGCTCCACCGAGACCCAGTACTTC. Its translation: CASSWAEGRSTETQYF.

This sequence joins TRBV12-3 or TRBV12-4 and TRBJ1-1; TRBD1 matches at 11 bases. V lost 6 bases and J lost 7; bases outside the gene matches: 7. The CDR3 loop spans 14 amino acids. CDR3 region: CASRRTGGAGEAFF. As DNA, the CDR3 is TGTGCCAGCAGACGGACAGGGGGCGCTGGTGAAGCTTTCTTT.

This clonotype was detected only a few times. The chain links TRBV3-1 to TRBJ2-4, with 9 nucleotides matching TRBD1. The assigned J gene may be wrong: the sequence end matches TRBJ2-7 better. The CDR3 contains 19 residues. From germline, CDR1 is LGHDT and CDR2 YNNKEL (reference sequence). The CDR3 DNA reads TGTGCCAGCAGCCGGGCCTTCCCCGGGACAGGGTCCCCACGTGGCGAGCAGTACTTC. Amino acids: CASSRAFPGTGSPRGEQYF.

The chain couples TRBV29-1 to TRBJ1-2; 8 positions agree with TRBD1. This CDR3 comprises 14 residues. CDR1 and CDR2 (germline): SQVTM, ANQGSEA. Trimming removed 7 bases from V and 6 bases from J; junction bases left unmatched: 13. This CDR3 reads CSARTGLHEDGYTF. The CDR3 nucleotides are TGCAGCGCTAGGACAGGGTTACACGAGGATGGCTACACCTTC.

In nucleotides, the CDR3 is TGTGCCACCAGCGCCCGGTGGGATACGCAGTATTTT. Amino acid sequence: CATSARWDTQYF. The V gene is TRBV24-1, the J gene TRBJ2-3; D is unresolved. Trimming left V 7 bases short and J 6 bases short, with 10 bases between. Germline lookup yields CDR1 KGHDR and CDR2 SFDVKD. The length of the CDR3 is 12 residues.

This rearrangement joins TRBV4-2 to TRBJ2-7; 9 bases map to TRBD2. Trimming removed 0 bases from V and 4 bases from J; junction bases left unmatched: 10. The CDR3 runs 17 residues. Germline values: CDR1 LGHNA, CDR2 YNFKEQ. The CDR3 reads CASSQDGAGGIGYEQYF. CDR3 in DNA: TGTGCCAGCAGCCAAGATGGGGCGGGAGGGATTGGGTACGAGCAGTACTTC.

This clonotype was seen a few times. This sequence joins TRBV4-1 and TRBJ2-1; 7 nucleotides align to TRBD2. The CDR3 runs 16 residues. The germline V gene has CDR1 MGHRA and CDR2 YSYEKL. V lost 1 base, J lost 8 bases, and 11 bases stayed unmatched. This chain's CDR3 is CASSQVAGESGHEQFF. CDR3 sequence (DNA): TGCGCCAGCAGCCAAGTGGCGGGAGAAAGTGGCCATGAGCAGTTCTTC.